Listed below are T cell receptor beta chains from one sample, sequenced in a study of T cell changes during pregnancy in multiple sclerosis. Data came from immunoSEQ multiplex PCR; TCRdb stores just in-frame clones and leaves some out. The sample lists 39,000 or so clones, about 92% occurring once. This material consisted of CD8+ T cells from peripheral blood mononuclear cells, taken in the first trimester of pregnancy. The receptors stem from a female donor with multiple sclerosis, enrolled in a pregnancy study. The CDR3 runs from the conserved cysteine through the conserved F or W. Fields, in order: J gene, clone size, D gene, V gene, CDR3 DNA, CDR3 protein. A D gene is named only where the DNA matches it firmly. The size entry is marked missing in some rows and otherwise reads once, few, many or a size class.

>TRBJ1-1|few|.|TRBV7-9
TGTGCCAGCAGTCCAGCAGGGTCCCCCAACACTGAAGCTTTCTTT
CASSPAGSPNTEAFF
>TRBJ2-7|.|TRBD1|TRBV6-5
TGTGCCAGCCTGGGACAGAACTCCTACGAGCAGTACTTC
CASLGQNSYEQYF
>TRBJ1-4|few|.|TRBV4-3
TGCGCCAGCAGCCAAGAATGGGGCTTAAATATTGAGGAAAAACTGTTTTTT
CASSQEWGLNIEEKLFF
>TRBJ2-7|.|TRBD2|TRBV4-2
TGTGCCAGCAGCCAAGATGGAGCGGGAGGCTCCTACGAGCAGTACTTC
CASSQDGAGGSYEQYF
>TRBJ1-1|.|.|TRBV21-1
TGTGCCAGCGGAGGACGTCTCGGGGATACTGAAGCTTTCTTT
CASGGRLGDTEAFF
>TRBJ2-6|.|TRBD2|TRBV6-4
TGTGCCAGCAGTGAAGGCGGGAGCTCTGGGGCCAACGTCCTGACTTTC
CASSEGGSSGANVLTF
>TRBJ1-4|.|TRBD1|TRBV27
TGTGCCAGCAGTTTGACAGGGCAGTCTAATGAAAAACTGTTTTTT
CASSLTGQSNEKLFF
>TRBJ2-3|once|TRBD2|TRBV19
TGTGCCAGTAGTGTGGGGAATGGGAGGGCTAGCACAGATACGCAGTATTTT
CASSVGNGRASTDTQYF
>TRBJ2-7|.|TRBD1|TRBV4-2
TGTGCCAGCAGCCAGGAAACCGGGACAGGGAACGCCTACGAGCAGTACTTC
CASSQETGTGNAYEQYF
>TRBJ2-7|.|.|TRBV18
TGTGCCAGCTCTCCTCGCGGGGGCCGCCCCACCTACGAGCAGTACTTC
CASSPRGGRPTYEQYF
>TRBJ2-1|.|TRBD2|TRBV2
TGTGCCAGCAGTGGTCTGGGACTAGCGAGTTCCTACAATGAGCAGTTCTTC
CASSGLGLASSYNEQFF
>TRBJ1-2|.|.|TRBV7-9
TGTGCCAGCAGCCCAGAAGGAACGGCGGCTAACTATGGCTACACCTTC
CASSPEGTAANYGYTF